The 12 T cell receptor beta chains below come from one sample, sequenced in a study of cytomegalovirus exposure and HLA in healthy donors. In the PCR, 60 Vbeta and 13 Jbeta primers were used. TCRdb keeps only in-frame clones here, not all; method: immunoSEQ multiplex PCR. The specimen's table records fewer than 100,000 clones. The sample was PBMCs. The receptors here all came from a man in his forties or fifties in good health and CMV-seronegative.

The gene calls are TRBV27 and TRBJ1-6; 7 bases match TRBD1. With 5 bases clipped from V and 7 bases from J, the junction kept 8 bases outside the gene matches. CDR1 and CDR2 from the germline V gene are MNHEY and SMNVEV (reference sequence). The CDR3 sequence is 15 residues long. The CDR3 DNA is TGTGCCAGCAGTCACCCTCCGGGACAGAATTCACCCCTCCACTTT. This sequence encodes CASSHPPGQNSPLHF.

V and J are TRBV29-1 and TRBJ2-5; possible D gene TRBD1, 5 bases. Germline V gene sequence: CDR1 SQVTM, CDR2 ANQGSEA. The V end was cut by 5 bases, the J end by 4 bases, with 14 bases between. This CDR3 comprises 13 residues. CDR3 residues: CSVSSQGRETQYF. CDR3 nucleotide sequence: TGCAGCGTTTCTTCGCAGGGAAGAGAGACCCAGTACTTC.

The rearrangement joins TRBV27 to TRBJ1-5, with D unclear. Trimming cost V 5 bases and J 6 bases, with 11 bases left between them. The length of the CDR3 is 13 residues. Germline V lookup: CDR1 MNHEY, CDR2 SMNVEV (reference sequence). The CDR3 coding sequence is TGTGCCAGCAGTGGAGAGGGAGGTCAGCCCCAGCATTTT. It translates to CASSGEGGQPQHF.

The genes are TRBV10-3 and TRBJ1-4, with D tentatively TRBD1 (5 bases). This CDR3 is built from 15 residues. CDR1 ENHRY and CDR2 SYGVKD come from the germline V gene. The V end was cut by 10 bases, the J end by 5 bases, with 20 bases between. The CDR3 sequence: CATAPLGDKNEKLFF. The CDR3 nucleotides are TGTGCCACCGCACCGTTAGGGGATAAGAATGAAAAACTGTTTTTT.

V and J are TRBV7-2 and TRBJ2-3; TRBD2 might be the D (7 bases). The CDR3 runs to 16 residues. Germline V gene data show CDR1 as SGHTA and CDR2 as FQGNSA. Trimming shortened V by 5 bases and J by 2 bases, and 17 bases separated the two germline ends. Here the CDR3 reads CASSLWTGGPTDTQYF. CDR3 in DNA: TGTGCCAGCAGCCTTTGGACCGGGGGGCCCACAGATACGCAGTATTTT.

The CDR3 loop is CATSRVAADQPQHF. The CDR3 DNA reads as TGTGCCACCAGCAGAGTGGCCGCTGATCAGCCCCAGCATTTT. The chain recombines TRBV15 with TRBJ1-5; D is uncertain. CDR1 is LNHNV, CDR2 YYDKDF, per germline (reference sequence). V was cut by 1 base and J by 5 bases, with 9 bases left in between. The CDR3 spans 14 residues. Combining the CDR3 with reference TRBV15 and TRBJ1-5 gives the whole variable domain DAMVIQNPRYQVTQFGKPVTLSCSQTLNHNVMYWYQQKSSQAPKLLFHYYDKDFNNEADTPDNFQSRRPNTSFCFLDIRSPGLGDTAMYLCATSRVAADQPQHFGDGTRLSIL.

The rearrangement uses TRBV30 and TRBJ2-7; 7 nucleotides align to TRBD2. V dropped 0 bases and J dropped 2; count of bases not matched to a gene: 4. The V gene's germline CDR1 is GTSNPN and CDR2 SVGIG (reference sequence). This CDR3 contains 14 residues. Here the CDR3 reads CAWSVGGGAYEQYF. DNA for the CDR3: TGTGCCTGGAGTGTAGGTGGGGGGGCCTACGAGCAGTACTTC. Together with reference TRBV30 and TRBJ2-7, the CDR3 gives the full variable domain: SQTIHQWPATLVQPVGSPLSLECTVEGTSNPNLYWYRQAAGRGLQLLFYSVGIGQISSEVPQNLSASRPQDRQFILSSKKLLLSDSGFYLCAWSVGGGAYEQYFGPGTRLTVT.

The V and J genes are TRBV13 and TRBJ2-3; 7 bases fit TRBD2. Germline V gene sequence: CDR1 PRHDT, CDR2 FYEKMQ (reference sequence). The CDR3 has 16 amino acids. The ends lost 4 bases at V and 2 bases at J; junction bases unmatched: 9. CDR3 protein: CASSWGHGGTTDTQYF. DNA of the CDR3: TGTGCCAGCAGCTGGGGCCACGGGGGGACCACAGATACGCAGTATTTT.

V gene TRBV15 combines with J gene TRBJ2-5; tentatively, D is TRBD1 (6 bases). Germline values: CDR1 LNHNV, CDR2 YYDKDF (reference sequence). CDR3 length: 14 residues. V lost 0 bases and J lost 1, with 6 bases in between. CDR3 sequence (DNA): TGTGCCACCAGCAGAGAACAGGGCCAAGAGACCCAGTACTTC. This sequence encodes CATSREQGQETQYF.

The chain uses TRBV19 and TRBJ2-3; D uncertain. The CDR3 is made up of 18 amino acids. Germline CDR1 LNHDA, CDR2 SQIVND (reference sequence). The V end was cut by 7 bases, the J end by 0 bases, with 23 bases between. Here the CDR3 DNA reads TGTGCCAGTACTCATACCCCATTCCCGGGTACTAGCACAGATACGCAGTATTTT. Protein: CASTHTPFPGTSTDTQYF.

This sequence joins TRBV28 and TRBJ2-3; D not resolved. The CDR3 contains 13 residues. Germline-derived CDR1 and CDR2 are MDHEN and SYDVKM. V was clipped by 1 base and J by 3 bases, with 5 bases between them. The CDR3: CASSLLRTDTQYF. Here the CDR3 DNA reads TGTGCCAGCAGTTTATTGAGGACAGATACGCAGTATTTT.

In regard to this clone: Germline and junction disagree at one end, which may indicate a read error. This chain connects TRBV27 to TRBJ2-7, with D possibly being TRBD1 (6 bases). CDR1 and CDR2 from the germline V gene are MNHEY and SMNVEV (reference sequence). CDR3 length: 14 amino acids. CDR3 in amino acids: CASRGGGGSDEQYF. The CDR3 DNA is TGTGCCAGCAGGGGCGGTGGGGGCTCCGACGAGCAGTACTTC.